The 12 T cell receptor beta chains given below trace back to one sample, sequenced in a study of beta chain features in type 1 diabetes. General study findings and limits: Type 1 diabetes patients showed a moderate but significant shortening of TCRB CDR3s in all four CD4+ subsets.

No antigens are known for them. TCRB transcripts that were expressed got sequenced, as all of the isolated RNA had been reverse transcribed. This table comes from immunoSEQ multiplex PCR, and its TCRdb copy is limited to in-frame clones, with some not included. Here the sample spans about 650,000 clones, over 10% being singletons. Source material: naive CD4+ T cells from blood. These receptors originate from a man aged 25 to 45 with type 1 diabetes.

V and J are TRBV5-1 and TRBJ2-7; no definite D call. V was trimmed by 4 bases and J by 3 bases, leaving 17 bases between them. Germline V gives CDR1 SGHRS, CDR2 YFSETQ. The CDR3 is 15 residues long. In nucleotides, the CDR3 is TGCGCCAGCAGCCTCGACACCTTCGCCAACTACGAGCAGTACTTC. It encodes CASSLDTFANYEQYF.

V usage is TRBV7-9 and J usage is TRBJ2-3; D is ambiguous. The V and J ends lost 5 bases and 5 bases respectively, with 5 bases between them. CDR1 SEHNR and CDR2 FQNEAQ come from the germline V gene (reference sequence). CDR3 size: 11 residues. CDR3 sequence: CASSTGDTQYF. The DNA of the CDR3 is TGTGCCAGCAGCACGGGAGATACGCAGTATTTT.

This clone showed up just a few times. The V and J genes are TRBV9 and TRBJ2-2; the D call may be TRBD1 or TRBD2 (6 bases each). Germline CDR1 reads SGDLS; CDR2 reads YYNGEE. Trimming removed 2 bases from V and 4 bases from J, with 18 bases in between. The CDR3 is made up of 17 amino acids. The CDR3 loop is CASSVGSVGQITGELFF. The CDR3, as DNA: TGTGCCAGCAGCGTCGGGAGCGTCGGACAGATCACCGGGGAGCTGTTTTTT.

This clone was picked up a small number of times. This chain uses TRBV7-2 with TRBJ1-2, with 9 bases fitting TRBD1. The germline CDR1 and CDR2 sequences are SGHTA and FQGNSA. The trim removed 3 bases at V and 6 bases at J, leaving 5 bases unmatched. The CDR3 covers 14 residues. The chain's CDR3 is CASSFLQGADGYTF. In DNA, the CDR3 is TGTGCCAGCAGCTTCCTACAGGGGGCAGATGGCTACACCTTC.

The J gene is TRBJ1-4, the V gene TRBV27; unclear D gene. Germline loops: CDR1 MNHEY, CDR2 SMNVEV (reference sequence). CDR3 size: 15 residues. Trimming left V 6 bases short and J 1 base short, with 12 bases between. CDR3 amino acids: CASRATWITNEKLFF. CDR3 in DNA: TGTGCCAGCAGGGCCACGTGGATAACTAATGAAAAACTGTTTTTT.

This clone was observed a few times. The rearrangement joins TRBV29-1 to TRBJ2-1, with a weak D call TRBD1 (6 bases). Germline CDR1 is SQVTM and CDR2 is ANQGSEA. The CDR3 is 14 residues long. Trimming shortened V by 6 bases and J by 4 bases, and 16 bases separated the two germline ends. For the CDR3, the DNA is TGCAGCGTCGTGGCGGAAACAGGGTACAATGAGCAGTTCTTC. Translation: CSVVAETGYNEQFF.

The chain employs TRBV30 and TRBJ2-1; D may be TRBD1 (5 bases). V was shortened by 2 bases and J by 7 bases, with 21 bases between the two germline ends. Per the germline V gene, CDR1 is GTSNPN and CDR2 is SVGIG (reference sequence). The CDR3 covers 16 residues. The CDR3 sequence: CAWSPRKTSQANEQFF. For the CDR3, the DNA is TGTGCCTGGAGTCCTCGGAAAACCTCACAGGCTAATGAGCAGTTCTTC.

The CDR3 region is CASSLARGEGSYSPLHF. CDR3 coding DNA: TGTGCCAGCAGCTTAGCGCGAGGGGAGGGCTCGTATTCACCCCTCCACTTT. This chain joins TRBV7-2 and TRBJ1-6; D may be TRBD1 (5 bases). The CDR3 contains 17 residues. V was clipped by 0 bases and J by 8 bases, with 17 bases between them. Germline CDR1 SGHTA, CDR2 FQGNSA.

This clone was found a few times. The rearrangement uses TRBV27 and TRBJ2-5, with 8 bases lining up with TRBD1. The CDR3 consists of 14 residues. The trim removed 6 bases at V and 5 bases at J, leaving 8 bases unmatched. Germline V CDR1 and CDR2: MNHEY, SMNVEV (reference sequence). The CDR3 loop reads CASSTGQGWETQYF. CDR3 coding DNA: TGTGCCAGCAGCACTGGACAGGGCTGGGAGACCCAGTACTTC.

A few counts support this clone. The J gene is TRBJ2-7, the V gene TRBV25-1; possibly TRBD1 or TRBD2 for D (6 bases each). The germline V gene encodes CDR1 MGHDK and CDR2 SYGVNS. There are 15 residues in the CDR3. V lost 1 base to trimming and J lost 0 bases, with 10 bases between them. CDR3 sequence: CASSESGGGSYEQYF. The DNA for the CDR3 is TGTGCCAGCAGTGAATCCGGAGGGGGCTCCTACGAGCAGTACTTC.

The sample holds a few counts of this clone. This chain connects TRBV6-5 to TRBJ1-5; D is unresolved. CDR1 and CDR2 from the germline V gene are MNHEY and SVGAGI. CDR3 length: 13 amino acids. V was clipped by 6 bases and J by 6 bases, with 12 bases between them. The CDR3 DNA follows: TGTGCCAGCAGATTGAGAAGGAGTCAGCCCCAGCATTTT. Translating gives CASRLRRSQPQHF.

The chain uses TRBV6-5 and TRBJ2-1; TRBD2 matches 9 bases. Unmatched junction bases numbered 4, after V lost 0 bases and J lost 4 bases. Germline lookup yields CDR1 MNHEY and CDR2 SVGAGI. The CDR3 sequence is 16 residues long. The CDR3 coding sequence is TGTGCCAGCAGTTACTCAAGCGGGGGGCTATACAATGAGCAGTTCTTC. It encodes CASSYSSGGLYNEQFF.